This T cell receptor beta chain was obtained from a study of T cell repertoires in cytomegalovirus infection. Study in general: Selection of CMV epitopes for the study included recently identified HLA-C-restricted and well-studied HLA-B-restricted ones. Public TCR beta signatures provided an indication of both CMV infection and a matching HLA type.

The length of the CDR3 is 14 residues. Germline V gene data show CDR1 as MNHNS and CDR2 as SASEGT. The ends were cut back, 5 bases at V and 2 bases at J, with 10 bases in the middle. The study's findings and limits: The ex vivo response was dominated by HLA-C-restricted CMV-specific TCR beta clonotypes. There were carriers of CMV plus the relevant HLA, and cumulative public TCR beta family frequency identified them.

In this sample, this clonotype turned up many times. What it binds is unknown. One entry per CDR3 protein, called by TCRdb with MiXCR from the reads. The table lists hundreds of thousands of distinct CDR3 sequences, roughly 34% of them singletons. The chain recombines TRBV6-1 with TRBJ2-1; tentatively, D is TRBD1 or TRBD2 (5 bases each). Sample: cultured PBMCs, taken from culture after CMV antigen stimulation. This sequence was found in a human donor in good health (CMV status not recorded). Some clones in this sample may be carry-over from other donors' samples. In nucleotides, the CDR3 is TGTGCCAGCAGTCCCGGGACGGCCTACAATGAGCAGTTCTTC. Translating gives CASSPGTAYNEQFF.